This T cell receptor beta chain was recovered during a study of blood T cell repertoires in COVID-19. For the study at large: Material from acute and convalescent COVID-19 was sourced from the United States, Italy and Spain. PBMCs, B-cell-depleted T cells, or T cells provided the cDNA or gDNA that made up the material.

V shed 5 bases and J shed 3 bases, with 15 bases lying between them. The CDR3 spans 16 residues. Germline assignment: CDR1 SGHRS and CDR2 YFSETQ. Study processing details: It was from reference gene primer amplification that nucleated cell counts were estimated. Using immunoSEQ multiplex PCR, the repertoire was profiled, and TCRdb retains in-frame clones only, with some absent. Clonal size and the V and J genes are those of that table, whereas D and trimming came from the DNA. The sample yields roughly 200,000 clones, approximately 84% seen once. Sequencing input: peripheral blood. The chain combines TRBV5-1 with TRBJ1-6, with a weak D call TRBD1 (6 bases). This clonotype was sampled from a man in his forties or fifties with active or convalescent COVID-19. For the CDR3, the DNA is TGCGCCAGCAGTCCTACCGGGACAAACTATAATTCACCCCTCCACTTT. The encoded protein is CASSPTGTNYNSPLHF.